Each of the 4 T cell receptor beta chains below was sequenced from the same sample in a study of PD-1 blockade in classical Hodgkin lymphoma. Every patient experienced relapse after autologous stem cell transplantation, and brentuximab vedotin exposure varied. Method: immunoSEQ multiplex PCR; TCRdb's copy keeps in-frame clones and lacks some. The data contain about 76,000 clones, approximately 88% of them seen just once; the ten biggest clones take up 20% to 25%. Specimen: peripheral blood mononuclear cells (PBMCs), collected at baseline. These receptors were collected from a human donor with classical Hodgkin lymphoma.

This sequence joins TRBV15 and TRBJ1-1, with 7 bases lining up with TRBD1. V lost 0 bases, J lost 1 base, and 5 bases stayed unmatched. The CDR3 totals 16 residues. The V gene's germline CDR1 is LNHNV and CDR2 YYDKDF (reference sequence). The CDR3 region is CATSRDGWTGNTEAFF. CDR3 coding DNA: TGTGCCACCAGCAGAGATGGATGGACAGGGAACACTGAAGCTTTCTTT.

The chain recombines TRBV19 with TRBJ1-2; 9 bases agree with TRBD1. This CDR3 spans 15 amino acids. V shed 3 bases, J shed 7 bases, and the junction held 9 bases outside the gene matches. CDR1 and CDR2 from the germline V gene are LNHDA and SQIVND (reference sequence). The CDR3 DNA is TGTGCCAGTAGTATCGGACAGGGGCAATTAGGTGGCTACACCTTC. Protein: CASSIGQGQLGGYTF. Supplemented by reference TRBV19 and TRBJ1-2, the full variable domain reads DGGITQSPKYLFRKEGQNVTLSCEQNLNHDAMYWYRQDPGQGLRLIYYSQIVNDFQKGDIAEGYSVSREKKESFPLTVTSAQKNPTAFYLCASSIGQGQLGGYTFGSGTRLTVV.

This chain joins TRBV6-1 and TRBJ2-1, with TRBD2 matching over 8 bases. V was clipped by 3 bases and J by 14 bases; unmatched bases: 9. CDR1 and CDR2 (germline): MNHNS, SASEGT. This CDR3 is built from 13 residues. The DNA for the CDR3 is TGTGCCAGCAGTGAGGTCGGGAGGGAAAAGGAGTTCTTC. It codes for CASSEVGREKEFF.

A single count supports this clone. The V call is TRBV2, the J call TRBJ1-2; 8 bases map to TRBD1. The length of the CDR3 is 14 residues. The ends lost 4 bases at V and 5 bases at J; junction bases unmatched: 6. Looked up from germline, CDR1 is SNHLY and CDR2 is FYNNEI. CDR3 in amino acids: CASSAGTGDYGYTF. The DNA of the CDR3 is TGTGCCAGCAGTGCCGGGACAGGCGATTATGGCTACACCTTC.